The 30 T cell receptor beta chains reported below all come from one sample, sequenced in a study of shared clonotypes between healthy human individuals. The assay was immunoSEQ multiplex PCR, and TCRdb's table has in-frame clones only and misses some. The data hold around 2.5 million clones, with 90% to 95% observed a single time. The material sequenced was naive CD4+ T cells from PBMCs. Subset specified: CD45RA+ positively selected. The receptor set was obtained from a man aged 18 to 30 in good health. Some clones in this sample may be carry-over from other donors' samples.

The count of this clone is one. The gene calls are TRBV15 and TRBJ1-2, with D unresolved. V dropped 3 bases and J dropped 7 bases, with 12 bases sitting between them. The CDR3 has 13 amino acids. CDR1 is LNHNV, CDR2 YYDKDF, per germline (reference sequence). The CDR3 here is CATSSSGRFGYTF. The CDR3 DNA reads as TGTGCCACCAGCAGTTCTGGGAGGTTTGGCTACACCTTC.

On this clone itself: Distinct nucleotide sequences in the sample also encode this CDR3. This chain connects TRBV7-2 to TRBJ2-1; TRBD1 matches 8 bases. The V segment lost 4 bases and the J segment 4 bases; nucleotides outside the gene matches: 3. The CDR3 totals 14 residues. Germline V CDR1 and CDR2: SGHTA, FQGNSA. CDR3 coding DNA: TGTGCCAGCAGCTCGACAGGGGCTTACAATGAGCAGTTCTTC. Its translation is CASSSTGAYNEQFF.

The chain has TRBV6-1 and TRBJ2-5; 7 nucleotides align to TRBD1. The junction had 16 bases not matched to a gene; V was cut back by 3 bases and J by 3 bases. The V gene's germline CDR1 is MNHNS and CDR2 SASEGT. This CDR3 is built from 18 residues. CDR3 DNA sequence: TGTGCCAGCAGTGACCCGCCCGACAGGGCCCAAAGGGAAGAGACCCAGTACTTC. Its translation is CASSDPPDRAQREETQYF.

The rearrangement joins TRBV20-1 to TRBJ2-1, with D possibly matching TRBD1 (6 bases). The CDR3 is made up of 11 amino acids. Trimming took off 5 bases at V and 10 bases at J, with 12 bases between the two ends. Germline-derived CDR1 and CDR2 are DFQATT and SNEGSKA (reference sequence). The CDR3 DNA follows: TGCAGTGCTGAGGGGGTTCACGAGCAGTTCTTC. It yields the protein CSAEGVHEQFF.

The V call is TRBV6-1, the J call TRBJ1-4, with TRBD1 matching over 8 bases. CDR1 and CDR2 (germline): MNHNS, SASEGT. The CDR3 has 17 amino acids. The V segment lost 4 bases and the J segment 4 bases; nucleotides outside the gene matches: 11. The CDR3 loop reads CASSGQSGTGINEKLFF. CDR3 in DNA: TGTGCCAGCAGTGGCCAATCCGGGACAGGCATTAATGAAAAACTGTTTTTT.

About this clone itself: Different DNA sequences within this sample yield the same CDR3. CDR3 loop: CASSFSGGQETQYF. Here the CDR3 DNA reads TGTGCCAGCAGTTTTTCCGGAGGCCAAGAGACCCAGTACTTC. V usage is TRBV28 and J usage is TRBJ2-5; D is perhaps TRBD2 (5 bases). The germline gives CDR1 MDHEN, CDR2 SYDVKM. The CDR3 loop spans 14 amino acids. Trimming took off 3 bases at V and 1 base at J, with 9 bases between the two ends.

V is TRBV20-1 and J is TRBJ1-1; D gene ambiguous. This CDR3 region has 11 residues. Trimming removed 1 base at V and 6 bases at J, with 6 bases between. Germline CDR1 and CDR2: DFQATT and SNEGSKA (reference sequence). Written as DNA, the CDR3 is TGCAGTGCTAGAGCGCAGGCTGAAGCTTTCTTT. This encodes CSARAQAEAFF.

The CDR3 protein is CGTSGRRWGKNIQYF. CDR3 DNA sequence: TGTGGGACTAGCGGGAGGCGGTGGGGCAAAAACATTCAGTACTTC. V usage is TRBV28 and J usage is TRBJ2-4, with 14 bases matching TRBD2. The CDR3 covers 15 residues. Per germline, CDR1 MDHEN and CDR2 SYDVKM. The full variable domain, completed using reference TRBV28 and TRBJ2-4, is DVKVTQSSRYLVKRTGEKVFLECVQDMDHENMFWYRQDPGLGLRLIYFSYDVKMKEKGDIPEGYSVSREKKERFSLILESASTNQTSMYLCGTSGRRWGKNIQYFGAGTRLSVL.

This clone was observed a single time. The V call is TRBV29-1, the J call TRBJ2-7; no definite D call. Germline CDR1 and CDR2: SQVTM and ANQGSEA. Trimming pared 5 bases from V and 0 bases from J, leaving 11 bases between. The CDR3 has 13 residues. The CDR3 spells CSVRVRVSYEQYF. The CDR3 DNA reads as TGCAGCGTTAGAGTTAGGGTCTCCTACGAGCAGTACTTC.

This clone was counted a few times. The same CDR3 arises from other DNA sequences in this sample as well. V gene TRBV5-1 combines with J gene TRBJ2-5; 9 nucleotides align to TRBD1. The CDR3 has 14 residues. V gave up 4 bases and J gave up 5 bases; unmatched junction bases: 6. Germline lookup yields CDR1 SGHRS and CDR2 YFSETQ. The CDR3 bases are TGCGCCAGCAGCCTGGGACAGGGAGGGGAGACCCAGTACTTC. As protein: CASSLGQGGETQYF. The full variable domain, rest sourced from reference TRBV5-1 and TRBJ2-5, is KAGVTQTPRYLIKTRGQQVTLSCSPISGHRSVSWYQQTPGQGLQFLFEYFSETQRNKGNFPGRFSGRQFSNSRSEMNVSTLELGDSALYLCASSLGQGGETQYFGPGTRLLVL.

The chain joins TRBV2 to TRBJ1-1, with 7 bases matching TRBD1. The junction had 5 bases not matched to a gene; V was cut back by 6 bases and J by 1 base. The CDR3 totals 14 residues. Per the germline V gene, CDR1 is SNHLY and CDR2 is FYNNEI. The CDR3 DNA reads TGTGCCAGCAGATATGGGACAGAGAACACTGAAGCTTTCTTT. Translation: CASRYGTENTEAFF.

The chain links TRBV18 to TRBJ2-3; a weak D match, TRBD1 (5 bases). V lost 2 bases, J lost 6 bases, and 15 bases lay in between. The CDR3 spans 15 residues. CDR1 KGHSH and CDR2 LQKENI come from the germline V gene. The DNA for the CDR3 is TGTGCCAGCTCACCAGTTTTTCAGGGTACGGATACGCAGTATTTT. It encodes CASSPVFQGTDTQYF.

The V gene is TRBV27, the J gene TRBJ1-2; TRBD1 matches 9 bases. CDR1 MNHEY and CDR2 SMNVEV come from the germline V gene (reference sequence). Trimming cost V 6 bases and J 3 bases; bases outside gene matches: 8. This CDR3 spans 15 amino acids. The DNA for the CDR3 is TGTGCCAGCAGCCTTAAGACAGGGGGGGACTATGGCTACACCTTC. It translates to CASSLKTGGDYGYTF.

This clone was seen a single time. The chain uses TRBV19 and TRBJ2-7; 10 bases line up with TRBD2. Losses at the gene ends were 6 bases for V and 2 bases for J; bases not matched to a gene: 10. The CDR3 sequence is 16 residues long. Germline loops: CDR1 LNHDA, CDR2 SQIVND (reference sequence). The CDR3 is CASRVTSGLAPYEQYF. CDR3 coding DNA: TGTGCCAGTAGGGTGACGTCGGGACTAGCGCCCTACGAGCAGTACTTC.

The V and J genes are TRBV28 and TRBJ1-2; 10 nucleotides match TRBD1. Germline values: CDR1 MDHEN, CDR2 SYDVKM. The CDR3 length is 13 residues. The V and J ends lost 7 bases and 5 bases, in that order; junction bases with no gene match: 4. CDR3 coding DNA: TGTGCCAGCACCCTGGGACAGGGGTATGGCTACACCTTC. Protein sequence: CASTLGQGYGYTF.

Concerning this clone itself: The sample has other DNA sequences that encode this CDR3 too. This rearrangement joins TRBV19 to TRBJ2-7; 11 bases fit TRBD2. Germline CDR1 reads LNHDA; CDR2 reads SQIVND (reference sequence). Losses at the gene ends were 5 bases for V and 2 bases for J; bases not matched to a gene: 5. The CDR3 contains 15 residues. The CDR3 loop is CASSLGLAGPYEQYF. The DNA of the CDR3 is TGTGCCAGTAGTCTAGGACTAGCGGGCCCCTACGAGCAGTACTTC.

The chain joins TRBV5-1 to TRBJ2-5; no firm D call. Trimming cost V 4 bases and J 5 bases, with 21 bases left between them. The CDR3 contains 16 residues. Germline CDR1 SGHRS, CDR2 YFSETQ. The CDR3 loop is CASSKPPAELVETQYF. CDR3 nucleotide sequence: TGCGCCAGCAGCAAGCCCCCAGCAGAGCTGGTGGAGACCCAGTACTTC.

The chain combines TRBV2 with TRBJ1-1; D remains ambiguous. The CDR3 loop spans 13 amino acids. Germline V gives CDR1 SNHLY, CDR2 FYNNEI. Trimming removed 4 bases from V and 0 bases from J, with 6 bases in between. This CDR3 reads CASSVLLNTEAFF. CDR3 coding DNA: TGTGCCAGCAGTGTTCTGCTGAACACTGAAGCTTTCTTT. The full variable domain, with the rest looked up from reference TRBV2 and TRBJ1-1, is EPEVTQTPSHQVTQMGQEVILRCVPISNHLYFYWYRQILGQKVEFLVSFYNNEISEKSEIFDDQFSVERPDGSNFTLKIRSTKLEDSAMYFCASSVLLNTEAFFGQGTRLTVV.

V and J are TRBV19 and TRBJ2-1; 8 bases are a match to TRBD1. Looked up from germline, CDR1 is LNHDA and CDR2 is SQIVND (reference sequence). The CDR3 spans 14 residues. The J segment lost 7 bases and the V segment lost 7 bases, leaving 9 bases of the junction unmatched. CDR3 protein: CASTLGQAWNEQFF. The CDR3 DNA reads as TGTGCCAGTACGCTGGGACAGGCATGGAATGAGCAGTTCTTC.

In its sample, this clone was seen a few times. The V gene is TRBV9, the J gene TRBJ1-1; D gene unclear. This CDR3 spans 15 amino acids. Germline V lookup: CDR1 SGDLS, CDR2 YYNGEE. Trimming removed 0 bases from V and 1 base from J, with 10 bases in between. The chain's CDR3 is CASSVDVSPNTEAFF. CDR3 in DNA: TGTGCCAGCAGCGTAGATGTCTCCCCGAACACTGAAGCTTTCTTT.

The chain couples TRBV9 to TRBJ1-5; D gene ambiguous. Trimming removed 3 bases at V and 7 bases at J, with 5 bases between. CDR3 length: 11 amino acids. Germline V gene data show CDR1 as SGDLS and CDR2 as YYNGEE. CDR3 nucleotide sequence: TGTGCCAGCAGCGAACACCAGCCCCAGCATTTT. Translating gives CASSEHQPQHF.

The chain recombines TRBV7-2 with TRBJ1-2; a possible D gene is TRBD1 (5 bases). The CDR3 is made up of 17 amino acids. Per the germline V gene, CDR1 is SGHTA and CDR2 is FQGNSA. V shed 2 bases and J shed 2 bases, with 18 bases lying between them. In DNA, the CDR3 is TGTGCCAGCAGCTTAAGCGACAGCCTGCTAGTAAACTATGGCTACACCTTC. Amino acids: CASSLSDSLLVNYGYTF.

This chain connects TRBV6-1 to TRBJ2-4, with D tentatively TRBD1 (5 bases). Trimming pared 3 bases from V and 8 bases from J, leaving 8 bases between. The CDR3 extends over 12 amino acids. CDR1 is MNHNS and CDR2 is SASEGT in the germline V gene. Written as DNA, the CDR3 is TGTGCCAGCAGTGAGAAGGGGTACATTCAGTACTTC. Translated: CASSEKGYIQYF.

V is TRBV7-2 and J is TRBJ2-1, with a tentative D call TRBD2 (6 bases). With 2 bases removed from V and 6 bases from J, the gap between germline ends came to 11 bases. The length of the CDR3 is 14 residues. CDR1 SGHTA and CDR2 FQGNSA come from the germline V gene. The CDR3 protein is CASSLLAPFNEQFF. The DNA for the CDR3 is TGTGCCAGCAGCTTACTAGCGCCATTCAATGAGCAGTTCTTC.

The V and J genes are TRBV2 and TRBJ2-2; D ambiguous. The CDR3 is 14 amino acids. The ends were cut back, 4 bases at V and 5 bases at J, with 11 bases in the middle. CDR1 and CDR2 (germline): SNHLY, FYNNEI. The CDR3 nucleotides read TGTGCCAGCAGTGTAGGAACCTTAACCGGGGAGCTGTTTTTT. Protein product: CASSVGTLTGELFF.

This sequence joins TRBV4-1 and TRBJ2-3; either TRBD1 or TRBD2 may supply D (6 bases each). Trimming cost V 0 bases and J 5 bases, with 12 bases left between them. CDR1 MGHRA and CDR2 YSYEKL come from the germline V gene. CDR3 size: 15 residues. The CDR3 DNA is TGCGCCAGCAGCCAAGAAGGGGGGTTAGGAGATACGCAGTATTTT. It is translated as CASSQEGGLGDTQYF.

The V call is TRBV5-1, the J call TRBJ2-7; TRBD2 matches at 9 bases. Germline CDR1 SGHRS, CDR2 YFSETQ. There are 15 residues in the CDR3. Trimming took 0 bases from V and 6 from J; bases not matched to a gene: 7. The CDR3 region is CASSLDGGRAPEQYF. CDR3 DNA: TGCGCCAGCAGCTTGGACGGCGGGAGGGCTCCCGAGCAGTACTTC.

This chain links TRBV7-9 with TRBJ2-6; no clear D gene. The CDR3 consists of 15 residues. Looked up from germline, CDR1 is SEHNR and CDR2 is FQNEAQ (reference sequence). V lost 1 base to trimming and J lost 2 bases, with 6 bases between them. The DNA of the CDR3 is TGTGCCAGCAGCTTAGTTTTACCTGGGGCCAACGTCCTGACTTTC. It codes for CASSLVLPGANVLTF.

With regard to this clone: This same CDR3 is encoded by further DNA sequences in the sample. V and J are TRBV7-2 and TRBJ2-1, with 8 bases identical to TRBD2. With V trimmed by 0 bases and J by 0 bases, 1 base remained unmatched. This CDR3 comprises 16 residues. Germline V lookup: CDR1 SGHTA, CDR2 FQGNSA. CDR3 in amino acids: CASSLAGTSSYNEQFF. CDR3 DNA: TGTGCCAGCAGCTTAGCCGGGACTAGCTCCTACAATGAGCAGTTCTTC.

In the case of this clone: Other DNA variants within this sample encode the same CDR3. The chain carries TRBV5-1 and TRBJ1-3, with 7 bases identical to TRBD1. V lost 4 bases, J lost 4 bases, and 5 bases stayed unmatched. Germline V gene sequence: CDR1 SGHRS, CDR2 YFSETQ. The CDR3 is made up of 14 amino acids. CDR3 residues: CASSLTGRGNTIYF. The CDR3 region has the DNA TGCGCCAGCAGCCTGACAGGGCGCGGAAACACCATATATTTT.